This T cell receptor (beta chain) comes out of a study of blood T cell repertoires in COVID-19. Study-wide context: Samples came from the United States, Italy and Spain, spanning acute and convalescent COVID-19. PBMCs, B-cell-depleted T cells, or T cells were the source of the cDNA or gDNA that made up the material.

Between the trimmed V and J ends, which lost 1 base and 7 bases, there was a span of 16 bases. The CDR3 has 15 amino acids. Germline lookup yields CDR1 MGHRA and CDR2 YSYEKL. Enrolment of Seattle patients took place during active infection, and they were followed longitudinally. Per the authors' pipeline: It was from reference gene primer amplification that nucleated cell counts were estimated. Some clones are missing from TCRdb's copy, which holds only in-frame ones; the method was immunoSEQ multiplex PCR. That table gives V, J and clone size, and the DNA gave D and trimming. The sample lists hundreds of thousands of clones, around nine tenths occurring once.

This rearrangement joins TRBV4-1 to TRBJ1-1, with unresolved D. The sample consisted of peripheral blood. This receptor was obtained from a woman aged 25 to 39 with COVID-19, enrolled during active disease. Written as DNA, the CDR3 is TGCGCCAGCAGCCAAGGAGGGAATGGGTATGGTGAAGCTTTCTTT. Amino acids: CASSQGGNGYGEAFF.